Listed here is a single T cell receptor (beta chain). Antigen: not known. The data were taken from a study of breast tumors, draining lymph nodes, adjacent tissues. Study outcomes and limitations: That most tumor T cells come from lymph nodes remained unproven. Most tumor T cells seemingly derive from lymph node, then expand in tumor. Luminal-like breast cancer showed significantly greater tumor-nontumor repertoire similarity than basal-like breast cancer did. Compared with lymph nodes, tumors were less diverse; compared with nontumor tissue, more.

MiXCR, applied by TCRdb to the multiplex PCR reads, yields one record per CDR3 protein. The profile shows about 21,000 distinct CDR3 sequences, about 41% of them singletons. V was trimmed by 6 bases and J by 3 bases, leaving 15 bases between them. The CDR3 consists of 14 residues. Germline CDR1 is MNHEY and CDR2 is SMNVEV (reference sequence). V gene TRBV27 combines with J gene TRBJ2-7; D call uncertain. The clonotype was recovered from a female donor with breast cancer. Some clones in this sample may be carry-over from other donors' samples. Specimen: breast tumor tissue. The CDR3 reads CASRLDSSYYEQYF. The CDR3 DNA sequence: TGTGCCAGCAGATTAGACTCTTCCTACTACGAGCAGTACTTC.